This TCR beta chain was retrieved from a study of blood T cells in healthy people across ages. Whole-study context: With template switching, about one barcoded beta molecule was captured per two T cells.

Using a J-beta primer mix together with a sample-barcoded 5' primer, a second PCR was run for about 6 to 12 cycles. TCRdb redid the calling of the 5' RACE reads with MiXCR, one entry per CDR3 protein. The table lists about 1.5 million distinct CDR3 sequences, 35% to 45% of them singletons. Study-wide findings and caveats: CMV infection status of these donors was not known.

With regard to this clonotype: Its antigen remains unidentified. The junction departs from germline at one end; a sequencing error may be responsible.

Germline values: CDR1 SSHAT, CDR2 FNYEAQ (reference sequence). The CDR3 has 16 amino acids. The chain is built from TRBV7-7 and TRBJ2-4; 12 positions match TRBD2. The specimen sequenced was blood. The TCR originated in a woman in her late teens or twenties in good health. Written as DNA, the CDR3 is TGTGCTAGCAGCTCACGGACTAGCGGGATGTACAATGAGCAGTACTTC. Encoded protein: CASSSRTSGMYNEQYF.